The entry below gives a single TCR beta chain sequence along with its context. No antigen is known for it. Here immunoSEQ multiplex PCR was the method, and the copy in TCRdb shows in-frame clones only, minus some. The table lists approximately 39,000 clones, with no singletons. The data originate from a study of T cells after posttransplantation cyclophosphamide. Study conclusions and caveats: Later blood repertoires were often dominated by clones from the donor CD8+ memory compartment. After PTCy, TRB diversity resembled that of CNI/methotrexate controls.

Trimming removed 6 bases at V and 7 bases at J, with 10 bases between. The CDR3 is 12 amino acids. Germline assignment: CDR1 MNHEY and CDR2 SVGAGI. This receptor was taken from a girl aged 5-17 years in good health, CMV-negative, and a related stem cell transplant donor. This chain connects TRBV6-5 to TRBJ2-1; D may be TRBD2 (5 bases). Sequenced sample: PBMCs. This CDR3 reads CASSTRGNEQFF. CDR3 in DNA: TGTGCCAGCAGCACAAGAGGGAATGAGCAGTTCTTC.